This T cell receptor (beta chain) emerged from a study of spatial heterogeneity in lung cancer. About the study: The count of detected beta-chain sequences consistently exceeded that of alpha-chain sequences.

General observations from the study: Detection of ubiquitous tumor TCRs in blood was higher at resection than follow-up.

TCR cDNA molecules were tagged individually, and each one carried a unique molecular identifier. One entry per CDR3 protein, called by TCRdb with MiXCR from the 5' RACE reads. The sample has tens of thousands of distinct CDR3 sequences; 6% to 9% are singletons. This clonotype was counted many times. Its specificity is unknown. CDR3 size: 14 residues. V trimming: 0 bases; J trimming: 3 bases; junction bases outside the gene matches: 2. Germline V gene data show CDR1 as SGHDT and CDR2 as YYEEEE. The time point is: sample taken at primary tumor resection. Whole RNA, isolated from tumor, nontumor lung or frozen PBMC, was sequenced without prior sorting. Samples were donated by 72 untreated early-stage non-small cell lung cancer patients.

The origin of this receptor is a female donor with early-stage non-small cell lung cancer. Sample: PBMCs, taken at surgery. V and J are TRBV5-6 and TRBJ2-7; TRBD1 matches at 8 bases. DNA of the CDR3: TGTGCCAGCAGCTTGGTAGGACAGGGCTACGAGCAGTACTTC. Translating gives CASSLVGQGYEQYF.